This T cell receptor beta chain is from a study of T cell repertoires in cytomegalovirus infection. As concerns this clonotype: Its antigen is as yet unknown.

V was cut by 5 bases and J by 2 bases, with 16 bases left in between. This CDR3 is built from 16 residues. CDR1 MNHNY and CDR2 SVGAGI come from the germline V gene (reference sequence). TCRdb reprocessed the reads via MiXCR and lists one record per CDR3 protein. Of about 570,000 distinct CDR3 sequences in the sample, over 35% were seen once. The V call is TRBV6-6, the J call TRBJ2-1; perhaps D is TRBD1 or TRBD2 (5 bases each). The material was cultured PBMCs, obtained from culture after CMV antigen stimulation. The TCR comes from a human donor in good health (CMV status not recorded). Some clones in this sample may be carry-over from other donors' samples. The CDR3 DNA reads TGTGCCAGCAGTGACGGTGGGGCTAGCCCCTACAATGAGCAGTTCTTC. It encodes CASSDGGASPYNEQFF.